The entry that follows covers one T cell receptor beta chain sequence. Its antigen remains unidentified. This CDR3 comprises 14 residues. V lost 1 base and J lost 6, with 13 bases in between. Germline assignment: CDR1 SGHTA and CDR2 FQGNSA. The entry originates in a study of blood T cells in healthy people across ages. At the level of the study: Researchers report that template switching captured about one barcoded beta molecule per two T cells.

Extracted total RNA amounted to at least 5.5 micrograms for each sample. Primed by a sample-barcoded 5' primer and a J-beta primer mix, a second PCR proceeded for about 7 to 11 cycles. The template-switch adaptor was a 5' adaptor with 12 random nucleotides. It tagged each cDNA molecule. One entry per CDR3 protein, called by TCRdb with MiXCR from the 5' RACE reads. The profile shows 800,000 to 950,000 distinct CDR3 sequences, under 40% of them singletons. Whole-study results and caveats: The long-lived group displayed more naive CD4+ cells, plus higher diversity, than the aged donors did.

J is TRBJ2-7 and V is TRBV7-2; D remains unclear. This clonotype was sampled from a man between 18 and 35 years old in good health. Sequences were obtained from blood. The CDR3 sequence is CASSLEVPPCEQYF. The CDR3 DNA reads TGTGCCAGCAGCTTAGAGGTGCCTCCCTGCGAGCAGTACTTC. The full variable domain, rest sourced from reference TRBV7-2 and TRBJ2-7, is GAGVSQSPSNKVTEKGKDVELRCDPISGHTALYWYRQSLGQGLEFLIYFQGNSAPDKSGLPSDRFSAERTGGSVSTLTIQRTQQEDSAVYLCASSLEVPPCEQYFGPGTRLTVT.